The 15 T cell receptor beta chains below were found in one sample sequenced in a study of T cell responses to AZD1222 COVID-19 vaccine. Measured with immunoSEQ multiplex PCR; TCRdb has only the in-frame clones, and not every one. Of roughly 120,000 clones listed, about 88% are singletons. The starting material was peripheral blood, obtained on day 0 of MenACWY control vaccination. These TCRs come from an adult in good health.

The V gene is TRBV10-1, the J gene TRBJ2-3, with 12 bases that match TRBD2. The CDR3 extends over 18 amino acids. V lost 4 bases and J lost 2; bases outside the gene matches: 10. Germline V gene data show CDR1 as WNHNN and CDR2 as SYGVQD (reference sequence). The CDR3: CASSVSPGLAGSTDTQYF. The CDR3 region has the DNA TGCGCCAGCAGTGTAAGTCCGGGACTAGCGGGTTCCACAGATACGCAGTATTTT.

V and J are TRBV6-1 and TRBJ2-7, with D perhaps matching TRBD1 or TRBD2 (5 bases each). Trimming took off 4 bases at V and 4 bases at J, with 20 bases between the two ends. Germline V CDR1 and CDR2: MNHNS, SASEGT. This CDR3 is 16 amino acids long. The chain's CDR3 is CASSGQGRGVFYEQYF. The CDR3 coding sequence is TGTGCCAGCAGTGGGCAGGGACGAGGGGTTTTTTACGAGCAGTACTTC.

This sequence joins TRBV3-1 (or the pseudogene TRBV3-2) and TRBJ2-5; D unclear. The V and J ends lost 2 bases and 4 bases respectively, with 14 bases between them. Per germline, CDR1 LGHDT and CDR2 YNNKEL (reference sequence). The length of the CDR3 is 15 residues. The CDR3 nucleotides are TGTGCCAGCAGCCAATTCGCGACAACGACAGAGACCCAGTACTTC. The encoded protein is CASSQFATTTETQYF.

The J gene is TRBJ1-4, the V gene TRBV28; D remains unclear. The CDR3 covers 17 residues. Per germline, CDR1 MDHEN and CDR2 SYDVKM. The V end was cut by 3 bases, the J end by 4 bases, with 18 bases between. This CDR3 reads CASSFSRVATNNEKLFF. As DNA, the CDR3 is TGTGCCAGCAGTTTTTCTCGAGTGGCAACTAATAATGAAAAACTGTTTTTT. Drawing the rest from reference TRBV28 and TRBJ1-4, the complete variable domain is DVKVTQSSRYLVKRTGEKVFLECVQDMDHENMFWYRQDPGLGLRLIYFSYDVKMKEKGDIPEGYSVSREKKERFSLILESASTNQTSMYLCASSFSRVATNNEKLFFGSGTQLSVL.

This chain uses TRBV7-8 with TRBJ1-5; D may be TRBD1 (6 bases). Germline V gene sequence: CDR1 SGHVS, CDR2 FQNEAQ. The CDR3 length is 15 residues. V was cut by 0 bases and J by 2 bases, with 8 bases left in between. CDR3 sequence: CASSLAGGGNQPQHF. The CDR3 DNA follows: TGTGCCAGCAGCTTAGCGGGGGGCGGCAATCAGCCCCAGCATTTT.

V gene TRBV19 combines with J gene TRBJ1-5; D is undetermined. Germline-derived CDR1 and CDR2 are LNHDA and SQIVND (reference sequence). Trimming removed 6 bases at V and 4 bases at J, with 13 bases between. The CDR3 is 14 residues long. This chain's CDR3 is CASSQGLGNQPQHF. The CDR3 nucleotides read TGTGCCAGTAGCCAAGGGTTGGGTAATCAGCCCCAGCATTTT.

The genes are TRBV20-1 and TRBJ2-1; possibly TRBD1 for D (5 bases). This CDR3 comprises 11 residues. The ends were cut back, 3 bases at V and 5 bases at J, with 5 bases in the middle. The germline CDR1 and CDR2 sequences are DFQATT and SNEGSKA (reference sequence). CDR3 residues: CSARGHNEQFF. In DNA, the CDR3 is TGCAGTGCTAGGGGGCACAATGAGCAGTTCTTC.

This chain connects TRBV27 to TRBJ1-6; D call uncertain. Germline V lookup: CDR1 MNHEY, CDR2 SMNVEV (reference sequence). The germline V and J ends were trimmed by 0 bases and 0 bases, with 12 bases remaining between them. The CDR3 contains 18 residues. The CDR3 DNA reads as TGTGCCAGCAGTTTATCATGGACGGGAGTCTCCTATAATTCACCCCTCCACTTT. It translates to CASSLSWTGVSYNSPLHF.

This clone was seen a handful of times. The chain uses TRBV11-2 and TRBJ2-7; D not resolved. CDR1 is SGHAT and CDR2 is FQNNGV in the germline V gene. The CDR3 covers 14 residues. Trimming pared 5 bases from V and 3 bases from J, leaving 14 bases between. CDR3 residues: CASSPRVGVYEQYF. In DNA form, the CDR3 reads TGTGCCAGCAGCCCTCGGGTTGGGGTCTACGAGCAGTACTTC. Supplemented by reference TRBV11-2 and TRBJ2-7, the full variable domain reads EAGVAQSPRYKIIEKRQSVAFWCNPISGHATLYWYQQILGQGPKLLIQFQNNGVVDDSQLPKDRFSAERLKGVDSTLKIQPAKLEDSAVYLCASSPRVGVYEQYFGPGTRLTVT.

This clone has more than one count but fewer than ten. CDR3: CASSLRGGQDEQYF. In DNA form, the CDR3 reads TGTGCCAGCAGCTTAAGAGGCGGACAGGACGAGCAGTACTTC. The chain links TRBV7-3 to TRBJ2-7, with 7 bases identical to TRBD1. After removal of 1 base from V and 5 bases from J, the junction contained 5 bases not matched to a gene. The CDR3 covers 14 residues. CDR1 SGHTA and CDR2 FQGTGA come from the germline V gene.

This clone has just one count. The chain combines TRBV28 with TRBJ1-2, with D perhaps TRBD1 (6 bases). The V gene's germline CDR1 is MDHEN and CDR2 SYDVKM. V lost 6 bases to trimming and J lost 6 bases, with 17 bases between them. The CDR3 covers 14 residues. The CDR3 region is CASRKRNRVDGYTF. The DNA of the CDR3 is TGTGCCAGCAGAAAGAGGAACAGGGTCGATGGCTACACCTTC.

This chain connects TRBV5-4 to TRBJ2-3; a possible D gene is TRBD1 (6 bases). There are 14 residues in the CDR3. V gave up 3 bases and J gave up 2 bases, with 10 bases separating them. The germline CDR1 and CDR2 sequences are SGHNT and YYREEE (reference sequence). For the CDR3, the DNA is TGTGCCAGCAGCTCGGACAGTTTCACAGATACGCAGTATTTT. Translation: CASSSDSFTDTQYF.

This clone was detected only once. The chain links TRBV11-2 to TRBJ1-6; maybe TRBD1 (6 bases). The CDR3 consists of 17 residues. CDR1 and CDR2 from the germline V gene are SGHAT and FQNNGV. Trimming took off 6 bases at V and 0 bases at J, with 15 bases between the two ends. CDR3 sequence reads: CASRYGQLSSYNSPLHF. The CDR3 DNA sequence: TGTGCCAGCAGATATGGACAGTTAAGCTCCTATAATTCACCCCTCCACTTT. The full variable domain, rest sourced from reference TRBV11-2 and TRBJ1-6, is EAGVAQSPRYKIIEKRQSVAFWCNPISGHATLYWYQQILGQGPKLLIQFQNNGVVDDSQLPKDRFSAERLKGVDSTLKIQPAKLEDSAVYLCASRYGQLSSYNSPLHFGNGTRLTVT.

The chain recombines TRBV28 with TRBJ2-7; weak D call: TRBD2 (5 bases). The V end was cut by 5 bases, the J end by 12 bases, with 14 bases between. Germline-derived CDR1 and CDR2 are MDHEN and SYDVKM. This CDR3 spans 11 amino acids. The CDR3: CASSGQEVPYF. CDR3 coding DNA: TGTGCCAGCAGTGGCCAGGAGGTACCGTACTTC.

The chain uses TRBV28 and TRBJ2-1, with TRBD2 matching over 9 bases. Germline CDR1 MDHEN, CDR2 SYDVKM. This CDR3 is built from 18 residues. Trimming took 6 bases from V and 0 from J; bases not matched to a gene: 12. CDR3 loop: CASRLGGVAGDSYNEQFF. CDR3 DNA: TGTGCCAGCAGACTGGGAGGAGTAGCGGGAGACTCCTACAATGAGCAGTTCTTC.